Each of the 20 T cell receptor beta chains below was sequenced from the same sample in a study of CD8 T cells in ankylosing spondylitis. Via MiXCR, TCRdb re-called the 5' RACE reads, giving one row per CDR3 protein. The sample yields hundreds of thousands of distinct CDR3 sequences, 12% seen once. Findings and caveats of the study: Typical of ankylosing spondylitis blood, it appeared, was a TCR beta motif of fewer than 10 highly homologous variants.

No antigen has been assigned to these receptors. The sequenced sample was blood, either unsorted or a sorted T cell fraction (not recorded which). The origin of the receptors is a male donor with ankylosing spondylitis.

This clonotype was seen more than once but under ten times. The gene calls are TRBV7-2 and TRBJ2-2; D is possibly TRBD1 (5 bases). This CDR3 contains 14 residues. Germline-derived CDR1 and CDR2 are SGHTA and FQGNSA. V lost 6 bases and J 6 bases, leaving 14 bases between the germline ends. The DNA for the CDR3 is TGTGCCAGCAGGACAGTAGCAGGAGCCGGGGAGCTGTTTTTT. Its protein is CASRTVAGAGELFF.

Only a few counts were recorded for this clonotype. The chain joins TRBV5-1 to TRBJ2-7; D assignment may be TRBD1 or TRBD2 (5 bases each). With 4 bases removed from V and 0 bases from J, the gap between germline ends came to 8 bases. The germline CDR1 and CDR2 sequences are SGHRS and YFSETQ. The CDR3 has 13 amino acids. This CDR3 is CASSTGTSYEQYF. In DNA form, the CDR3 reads TGCGCCAGCAGCACTGGGACCTCCTACGAGCAGTACTTC.

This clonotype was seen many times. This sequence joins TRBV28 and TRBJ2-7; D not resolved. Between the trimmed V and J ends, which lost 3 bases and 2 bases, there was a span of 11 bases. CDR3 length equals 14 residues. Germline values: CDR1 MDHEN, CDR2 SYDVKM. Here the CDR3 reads CASSFGDGAYEQYF. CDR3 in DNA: TGTGCCAGCAGTTTCGGAGACGGAGCCTACGAGCAGTACTTC. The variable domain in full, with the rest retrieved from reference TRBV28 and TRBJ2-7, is DVKVTQSSRYLVKRTGEKVFLECVQDMDHENMFWYRQDPGLGLRLIYFSYDVKMKEKGDIPEGYSVSREKKERFSLILESASTNQTSMYLCASSFGDGAYEQYFGPGTRLTVT.

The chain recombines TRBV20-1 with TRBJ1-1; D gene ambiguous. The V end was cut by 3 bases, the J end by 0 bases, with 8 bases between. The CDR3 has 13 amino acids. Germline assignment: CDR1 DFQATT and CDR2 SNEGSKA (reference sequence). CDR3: CSASFPVNTEAFF. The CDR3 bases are TGCAGTGCTAGCTTTCCCGTGAACACTGAAGCTTTCTTT.

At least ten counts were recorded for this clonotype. CDR3 sequence (DNA): TGTGCCAGCAGTTTAGGCCTGTATCAGCCCCAGCATTTT. As protein: CASSLGLYQPQHF. This chain uses TRBV27 with TRBJ1-5; D is uncertain. CDR1 MNHEY and CDR2 SMNVEV come from the germline V gene (reference sequence). The CDR3 is made up of 13 amino acids. V was trimmed by 2 bases and J by 5 bases, leaving 7 bases between them.

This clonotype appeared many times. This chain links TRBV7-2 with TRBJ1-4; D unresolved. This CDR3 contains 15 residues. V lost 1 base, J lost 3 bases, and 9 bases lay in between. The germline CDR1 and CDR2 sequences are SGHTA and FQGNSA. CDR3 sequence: CASSLVGGSNEKLFF. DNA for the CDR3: TGTGCCAGCAGCTTAGTCGGAGGTTCTAATGAAAAACTGTTTTTT. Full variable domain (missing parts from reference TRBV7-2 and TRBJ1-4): GAGVSQSPSNKVTEKGKDVELRCDPISGHTALYWYRQSLGQGLEFLIYFQGNSAPDKSGLPSDRFSAERTGGSVSTLTIQRTQQEDSAVYLCASSLVGGSNEKLFFGSGTQLSVL.

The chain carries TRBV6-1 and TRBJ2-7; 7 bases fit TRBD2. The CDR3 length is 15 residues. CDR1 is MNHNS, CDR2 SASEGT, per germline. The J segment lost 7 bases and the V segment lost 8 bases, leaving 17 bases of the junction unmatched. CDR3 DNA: TGTGCCAGCCAGAGCTCTGGGGGAGGGCCGGGGGAGCAGTACTTC. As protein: CASQSSGGGPGEQYF.

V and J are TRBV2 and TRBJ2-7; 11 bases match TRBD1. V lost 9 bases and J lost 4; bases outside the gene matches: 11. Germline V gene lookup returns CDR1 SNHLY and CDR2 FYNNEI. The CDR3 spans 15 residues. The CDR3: CASRVPGDRGYEQYF. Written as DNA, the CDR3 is TGTGCCAGTCGGGTGCCCGGGGACAGGGGGTACGAGCAGTACTTC.

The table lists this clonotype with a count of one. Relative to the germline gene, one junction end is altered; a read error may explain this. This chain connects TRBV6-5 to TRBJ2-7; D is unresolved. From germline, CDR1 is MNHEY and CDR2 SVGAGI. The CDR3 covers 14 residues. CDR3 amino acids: CVSSYSTSSNEQYF. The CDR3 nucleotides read TGTGTCAGCAGTTACTCGACCTCCTCCAACGAGCAGTACTTC.

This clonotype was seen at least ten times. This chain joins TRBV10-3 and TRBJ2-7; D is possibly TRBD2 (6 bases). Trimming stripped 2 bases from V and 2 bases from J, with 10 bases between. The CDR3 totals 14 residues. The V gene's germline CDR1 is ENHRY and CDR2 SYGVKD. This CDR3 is CAISEGGTAYEQYF. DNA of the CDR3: TGTGCCATCAGTGAGGGGGGGACGGCCTACGAGCAGTACTTC.

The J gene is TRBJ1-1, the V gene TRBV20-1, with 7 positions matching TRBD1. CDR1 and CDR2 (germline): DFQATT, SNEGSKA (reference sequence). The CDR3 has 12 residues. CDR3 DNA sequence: TGCAGGAACAGGGGATATAACACTGAAGCTTTCTTT. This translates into CRNRGYNTEAFF.

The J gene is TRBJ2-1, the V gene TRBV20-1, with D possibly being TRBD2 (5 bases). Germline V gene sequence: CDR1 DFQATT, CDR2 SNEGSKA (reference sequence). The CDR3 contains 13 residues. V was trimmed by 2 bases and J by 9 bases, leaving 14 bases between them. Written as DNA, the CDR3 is TGCAGTGCTAGACCCCCGGGTGGAGGTGAGCAGTTCTTC. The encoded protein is CSARPPGGGEQFF.

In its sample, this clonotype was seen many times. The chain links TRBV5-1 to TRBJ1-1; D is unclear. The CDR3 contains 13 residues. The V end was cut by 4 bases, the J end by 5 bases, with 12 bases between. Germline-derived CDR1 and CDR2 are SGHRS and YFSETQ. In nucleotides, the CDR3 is TGCGCCAGCAGCCGCGACGGCAGAACTGAAGCTTTCTTT. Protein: CASSRDGRTEAFF.

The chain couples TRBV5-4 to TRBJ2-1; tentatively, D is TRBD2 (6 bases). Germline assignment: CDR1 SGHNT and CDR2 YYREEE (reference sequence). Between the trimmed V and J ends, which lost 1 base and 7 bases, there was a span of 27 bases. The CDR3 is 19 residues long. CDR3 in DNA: TGTGCCAGCAGCTTGTGGAGGGAGGCCCTCTTGGGAGCTATAAATGAGCAGTTCTTC. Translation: CASSLWREALLGAINEQFF.

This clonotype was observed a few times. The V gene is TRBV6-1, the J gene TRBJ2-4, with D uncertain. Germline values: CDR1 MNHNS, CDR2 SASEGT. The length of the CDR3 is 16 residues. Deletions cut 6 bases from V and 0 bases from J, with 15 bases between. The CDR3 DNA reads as TGTGCCAGCAGCCCCCCTCTTAGGGTAGCCAAAAACATTCAGTACTTC. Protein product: CASSPPLRVAKNIQYF.

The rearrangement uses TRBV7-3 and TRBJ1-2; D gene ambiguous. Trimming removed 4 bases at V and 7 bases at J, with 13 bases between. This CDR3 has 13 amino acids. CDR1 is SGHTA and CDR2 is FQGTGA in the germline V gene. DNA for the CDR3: TGTGCCAGCAGCTCCAAAGACGGTGGTGGCTACACCTTC. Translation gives CASSSKDGGGYTF.

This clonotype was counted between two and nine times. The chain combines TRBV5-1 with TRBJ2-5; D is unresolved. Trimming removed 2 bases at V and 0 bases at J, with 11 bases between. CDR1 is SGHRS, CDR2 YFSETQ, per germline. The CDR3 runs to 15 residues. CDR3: CASSFRVGYQETQYF. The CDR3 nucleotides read TGCGCCAGCAGCTTCCGGGTAGGGTACCAAGAGACCCAGTACTTC.

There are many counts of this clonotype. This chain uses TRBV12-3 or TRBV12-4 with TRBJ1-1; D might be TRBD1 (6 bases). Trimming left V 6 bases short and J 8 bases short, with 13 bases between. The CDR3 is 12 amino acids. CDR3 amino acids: CASRGDGGEAFF. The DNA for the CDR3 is TGTGCCAGCAGAGGGGACGGGGGCGAAGCTTTCTTT.

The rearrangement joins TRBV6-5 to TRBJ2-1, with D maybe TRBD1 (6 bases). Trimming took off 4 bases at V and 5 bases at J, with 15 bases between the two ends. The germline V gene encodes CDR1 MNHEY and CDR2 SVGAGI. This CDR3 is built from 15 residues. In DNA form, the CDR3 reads TGTGCCAGCAGTTCAAGGCCTAGGGACAACAATGAGCAGTTCTTC. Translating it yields CASSSRPRDNNEQFF.

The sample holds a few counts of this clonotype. The DNA for the CDR3 is TGCAGCGTTAGGACAGTGGCAACTAATGAAAAACTGTTTTTT. Amino acids: CSVRTVATNEKLFF. The chain recombines TRBV29-1 with TRBJ1-4, with D possibly being TRBD1 (6 bases). V lost 5 bases to trimming and J lost 0 bases, with 10 bases between them. Germline V gene lookup returns CDR1 SQVTM and CDR2 ANQGSEA. The CDR3 is 14 amino acids.